One T cell receptor (beta chain) is described in this entry. Its antigen is still unknown. This sample is drawn from a study of T cell responses to AZD1222 COVID-19 vaccine. General observations from the study: Seropositive status at baseline applied to only a handful of AZD1222 recipients. Epitopes outside B.1.351 and B.1.1.7 mutated regions reportedly drew nearly half of spike TCRs. Spike-specific TCR breadth and depth went up after people got two AZD1222 doses. It should be noted that donors were predominantly white British and more often female, and clonal diversity was possibly underestimated.

Trimming removed 1 base from V and 2 bases from J; junction bases left unmatched: 13. Germline V gene data show CDR1 as SGHNT and CDR2 as YYREEE (reference sequence). The CDR3 is 18 amino acids. Repertoires were generated with immunoSEQ multiplex PCR, while TCRdb's copy carries only in-frame clones and drops some. Of some 130,000 clones detected, around 85% appear once; the ten largest clones hold 2.4%. This TCR came from an adult in good health. The chain uses TRBV5-4 and TRBJ2-3; 7 bases are a match to TRBD2. Sequences were derived from peripheral blood, sampled on day 0 of AZD1222 vaccination. CDR3 sequence reads: CASSLQGRKAGATDTQYF. CDR3 sequence (DNA): TGTGCCAGCAGCTTGCAAGGTCGGAAGGCGGGAGCCACAGATACGCAGTATTTT.